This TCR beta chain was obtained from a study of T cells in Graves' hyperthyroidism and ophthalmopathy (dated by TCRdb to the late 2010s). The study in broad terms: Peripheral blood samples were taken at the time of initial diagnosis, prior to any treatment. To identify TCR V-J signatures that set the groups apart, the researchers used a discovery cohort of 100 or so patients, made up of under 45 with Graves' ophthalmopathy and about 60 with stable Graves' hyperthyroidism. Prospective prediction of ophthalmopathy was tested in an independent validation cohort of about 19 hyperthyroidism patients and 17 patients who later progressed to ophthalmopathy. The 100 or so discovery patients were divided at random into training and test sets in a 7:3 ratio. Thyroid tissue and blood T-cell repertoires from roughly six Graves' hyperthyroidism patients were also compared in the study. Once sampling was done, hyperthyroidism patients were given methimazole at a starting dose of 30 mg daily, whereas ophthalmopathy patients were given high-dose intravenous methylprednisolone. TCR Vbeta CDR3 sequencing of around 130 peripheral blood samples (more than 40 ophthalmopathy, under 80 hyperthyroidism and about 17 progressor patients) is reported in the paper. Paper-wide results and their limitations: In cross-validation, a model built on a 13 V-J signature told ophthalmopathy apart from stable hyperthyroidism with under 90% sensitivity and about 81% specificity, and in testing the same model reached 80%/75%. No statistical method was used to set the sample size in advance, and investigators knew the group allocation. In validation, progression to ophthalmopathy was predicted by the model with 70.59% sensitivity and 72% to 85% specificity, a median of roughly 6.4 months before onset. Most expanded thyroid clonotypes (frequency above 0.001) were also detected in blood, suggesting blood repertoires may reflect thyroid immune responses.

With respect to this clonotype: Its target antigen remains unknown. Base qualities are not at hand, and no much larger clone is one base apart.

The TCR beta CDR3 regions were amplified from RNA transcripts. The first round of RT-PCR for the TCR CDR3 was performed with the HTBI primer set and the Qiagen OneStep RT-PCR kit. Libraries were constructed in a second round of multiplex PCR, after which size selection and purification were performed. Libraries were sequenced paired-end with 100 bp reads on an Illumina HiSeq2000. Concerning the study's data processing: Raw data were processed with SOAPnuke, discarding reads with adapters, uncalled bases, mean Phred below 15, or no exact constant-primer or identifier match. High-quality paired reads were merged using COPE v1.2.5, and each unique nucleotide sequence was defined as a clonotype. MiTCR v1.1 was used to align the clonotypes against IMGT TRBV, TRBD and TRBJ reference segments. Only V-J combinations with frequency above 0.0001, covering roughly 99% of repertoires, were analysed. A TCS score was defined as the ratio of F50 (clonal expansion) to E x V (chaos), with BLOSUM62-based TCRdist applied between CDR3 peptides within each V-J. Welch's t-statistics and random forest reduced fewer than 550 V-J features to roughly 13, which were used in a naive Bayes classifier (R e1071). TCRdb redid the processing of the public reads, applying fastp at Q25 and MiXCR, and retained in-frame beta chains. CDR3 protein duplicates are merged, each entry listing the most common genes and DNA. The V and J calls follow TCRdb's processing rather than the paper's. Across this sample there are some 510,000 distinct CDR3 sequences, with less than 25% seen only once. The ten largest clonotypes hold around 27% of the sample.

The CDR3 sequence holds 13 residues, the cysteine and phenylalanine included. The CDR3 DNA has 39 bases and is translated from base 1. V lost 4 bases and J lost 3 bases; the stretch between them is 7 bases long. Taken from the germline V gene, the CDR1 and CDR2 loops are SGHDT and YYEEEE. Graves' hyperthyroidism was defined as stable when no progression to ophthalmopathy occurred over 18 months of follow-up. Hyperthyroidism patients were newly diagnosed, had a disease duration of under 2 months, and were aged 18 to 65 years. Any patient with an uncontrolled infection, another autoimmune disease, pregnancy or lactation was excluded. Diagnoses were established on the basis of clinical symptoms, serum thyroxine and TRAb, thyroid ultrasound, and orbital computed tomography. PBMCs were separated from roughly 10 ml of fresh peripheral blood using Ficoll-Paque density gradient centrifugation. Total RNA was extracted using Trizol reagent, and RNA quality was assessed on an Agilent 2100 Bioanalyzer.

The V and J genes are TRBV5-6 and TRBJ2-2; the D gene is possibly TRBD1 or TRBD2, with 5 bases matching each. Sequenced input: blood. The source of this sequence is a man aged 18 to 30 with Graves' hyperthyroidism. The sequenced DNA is TGTGCCAGCAGCCGGGGACACACCGGGGAGCTGTTTTTT. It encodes CASSRGHTGELFF.